The clone carrying this T cell receptor (beta chain) was detected a few times. Antigen specificity is unknown. The entirety of the isolated RNA underwent reverse transcription, so expressed TCRB transcripts were sequenced. TCRdb keeps only in-frame clones here, not all; method: immunoSEQ multiplex PCR. Of hundreds of thousands of clones in the sample, 10% to 15% were seen once. These data are taken from a study of beta chain features in type 1 diabetes. Study results and limitations: Shorter TCRB CDR3s, moderately but significantly so, marked every one of the four CD4+ subsets in Type 1 diabetes patients.

Germline CDR1 is SGHVS and CDR2 is FNYEAQ. There are 14 residues in the CDR3. Trimming shortened V by 6 bases and J by 0 bases, and 11 bases separated the two germline ends. This TCR came from a man aged 18 to 30 in good health. The chain employs TRBV7-6 and TRBJ1-1; weak D call: TRBD1 (6 bases). Input material: naive CD4+ T cells from blood. CDR3 DNA sequence: TGTGCCAGCAGTCAGGGGAACTTGAACACTGAAGCTTTCTTT. This sequence encodes CASSQGNLNTEAFF.